The 14 T cell receptor beta chains below were found in one sample sequenced in a study of human T cells and chemical hapten exposure (dated by TCRdb to about 2021). The library was generated by RACE. Sequencing was carried out with a NextSeq 500. TCRdb redid the processing of the public reads, applying fastp at Q25 and MiXCR, and retained in-frame beta chains. Each entry merges the rows of one CDR3 protein and shows their most common DNA and genes. Across this sample there are roughly 110,000 distinct CDR3 sequences, with roughly 12% seen only once. 1.6% of the sample rests with the top ten. The time point label of this sample denotes: pre-sensitization, week 0. The sample's treatment or condition label, decoded: therapeutic diphenylcyclopropenone sensitization with weekly scalp DPC. The sequenced sample was whole blood, obtained in connection with sensitization to the hapten diphenylcyclopropenone (DPC). These receptors were taken from a woman between 45 and 65 years old with alopecia areata. Some clones in this sample may be carry-over from other donors' samples.

This chain links TRBV6-5 with TRBJ1-5; D gene unclear. V was cut by 0 bases and J by 3 bases, with 9 bases left in between. Germline V gene data show CDR1 as MNHEY and CDR2 as SVGAGI. This CDR3 comprises 15 residues. CDR3 amino acids: CASSYSLASNQPQHF. CDR3 coding DNA: TGTGCCAGCAGTTACTCATTGGCTTCCAATCAGCCCCAGCATTTT.

This clonotype was found a few times. CDR3 coding DNA: TGCAGTGCTAGACCTAACTCGGGACCCCATGCCTTGGATACGCAGTATTTT. Translated, it gives CSARPNSGPHALDTQYF. The chain is built from TRBV20-1 and TRBJ2-3; D tentatively fits TRBD1 or TRBD2 (5 bases each). From germline, CDR1 is DFQATT and CDR2 SNEGSKA (reference sequence). V lost 2 bases and J 6 bases, leaving 24 bases between the germline ends. The CDR3 loop spans 17 amino acids.

This clonotype was counted only a few times. CDR3 region: CASSQGYQNNQPQHF. CDR3 in DNA: TGTGCCAGCAGCCAAGGTTACCAGAACAATCAGCCCCAGCATTTT. The V and J genes are TRBV4-2 and TRBJ1-5; D ambiguous. Trimming took off 1 base at V and 3 bases at J, with 10 bases between the two ends. Germline CDR1 LGHNA, CDR2 YNFKEQ. The CDR3 covers 15 residues.

This clonotype has ten or more counts. The chain joins TRBV11-2 to TRBJ2-7; D not certain. Germline CDR1 is SGHAT and CDR2 is FQNNGV. This CDR3 contains 13 residues. Trimming stripped 0 bases from V and 3 bases from J, with 6 bases between. CDR3 sequence (DNA): TGTGCCAGCAGCTTAGATGTCCTCTACGAGCAGTACTTC. This sequence encodes CASSLDVLYEQYF.

This clonotype has ten or more counts. The chain combines TRBV3-1 with TRBJ2-4, with D perhaps matching TRBD1 or TRBD2 (6 bases each). The V end was cut by 0 bases, the J end by 0 bases, with 12 bases between. Germline V lookup: CDR1 LGHDT, CDR2 YNNKEL (reference sequence). The CDR3 has 17 residues. The CDR3 loop reads CASSQDGGGLAKNIQYF. The CDR3 region has the DNA TGTGCCAGCAGCCAAGATGGAGGGGGGCTAGCCAAAAACATTCAGTACTTC.

There are many counts of this clonotype. The chain links TRBV10-3 to TRBJ2-1; 8 nucleotides agree with TRBD1. Trimming took 8 bases from V and 8 from J; bases not matched to a gene: 8. CDR3 length equals 13 residues. Germline CDR1 is ENHRY and CDR2 is SYGVKD. Written as DNA, the CDR3 is TGTGCCATCGCGACAGGGGAGTGGGATGAGCAGTTCTTC. Protein: CAIATGEWDEQFF.

Note on this clonotype: The germline gene is not matched at one end of the junction; a read error may be the cause. The chain joins TRBV18 to TRBJ2-7; D not resolved. In germline, CDR1 is KGHSH, CDR2 LQKENI. CDR3 length: 14 amino acids. Written as DNA, the CDR3 is TGTGCCAGCTCACCACCGGCCTTTAGCTACAAGCAGTACTTC. Protein: CASSPPAFSYKQYF.

This clonotype was found a few times. The chain joins TRBV7-2 to TRBJ2-3; unclear D gene. The V gene lost 1 base and the J gene lost 2 bases, with 10 bases spanning the gap. CDR1 is SGHTA and CDR2 is FQGNSA in the germline V gene. CDR3 length: 15 amino acids. The CDR3 region has the DNA TGTGCCAGCAGCTTAGTGTTCGGTCCCACAGATACGCAGTATTTT. It translates to CASSLVFGPTDTQYF. The full variable domain, with the rest looked up from reference TRBV7-2 and TRBJ2-3, is GAGVSQSPSNKVTEKGKDVELRCDPISGHTALYWYRQSLGQGLEFLIYFQGNSAPDKSGLPSDRFSAERTGGSVSTLTIQRTQQEDSAVYLCASSLVFGPTDTQYFGPGTRLTVL.

The sample holds a few counts of this clonotype. The chain joins TRBV11-2 to TRBJ1-3; the D is unclear. The germline gives CDR1 SGHAT, CDR2 FQNNGV. The CDR3 runs to 14 residues. Trimming left V 5 bases short and J 4 bases short, with 12 bases between. CDR3: CASSPRTAGNTIYF. The CDR3 nucleotides are TGTGCCAGCAGCCCGCGGACTGCCGGAAACACCATATATTTT.

This clonotype was detected many times. The gene calls are TRBV20-1 and TRBJ2-1, with 7 bases that match TRBD2. The CDR3 contains 16 residues. Trimming removed 0 bases from V and 4 bases from J; junction bases left unmatched: 9. Germline V lookup: CDR1 DFQATT, CDR2 SNEGSKA (reference sequence). CDR3 nucleotides: TGCAGTGCTAGAGATCTCTTCCGGGGGGAATACAATGAGCAGTTCTTC. This sequence encodes CSARDLFRGEYNEQFF.

The table lists this clonotype with many counts. The V gene is TRBV4-2, the J gene TRBJ1-4; D remains ambiguous. This CDR3 comprises 17 residues. From germline, CDR1 is LGHNA and CDR2 YNFKEQ. Trimming removed 0 bases from V and 2 bases from J, with 13 bases in between. The CDR3 DNA sequence: TGTGCCAGCAGCCAAGAACCAGGAGGCCGTACTAATGAAAAACTGTTTTTT. This sequence encodes CASSQEPGGRTNEKLFF.

This clonotype was found many times. V gene TRBV18 combines with J gene TRBJ1-1; D remains unclear. The V gene lost 3 bases and the J gene lost 0 bases, with 5 bases spanning the gap. The germline gives CDR1 KGHSH, CDR2 LQKENI. This CDR3 contains 13 residues. The CDR3 sequence is CASSPTVNTEAFF. CDR3 nucleotide sequence: TGTGCCAGCTCACCTACCGTGAACACTGAAGCTTTCTTT.

In the case of this clonotype: One end of the junction varies from germline; a read error may be responsible. The CDR3: CASSLAGGNTGELFF. The CDR3 region has the DNA TGTGCTAGCAGCCTAGCGGGGGGTAACACCGGGGAGCTGTTTTTT. The chain is built from TRBV7-7 and TRBJ2-2; TRBD2 agrees at 11 bases. The CDR3 length is 15 residues. Germline lookup yields CDR1 SSHAT and CDR2 FNYEAQ (reference sequence).

This clonotype was seen a few times. The chain has TRBV3-1 and TRBJ1-1; TRBD1 matches 9 bases. With 1 base clipped from V and 11 bases from J, the junction kept 11 bases outside the gene matches. From germline, CDR1 is LGHDT and CDR2 YNNKEL (reference sequence). CDR3 length equals 15 residues. The CDR3 loop is CASSQVRTGAPQAFF. The CDR3 nucleotides read TGTGCCAGCAGCCAAGTTAGGACAGGGGCCCCTCAGGCTTTCTTT. The entire variable domain, with the rest obtained from reference TRBV3-1 and TRBJ1-1, is as follows: DTAVSQTPKYLVTQMGNDKSIKCEQNLGHDTMYWYKQDSKKFLKIMFSYNNKELIINETVPNRFSPKSPDKAHLNLHINSLELGDSAVYFCASSQVRTGAPQAFFGQGTRLTVV.